The T cell receptor beta chain described here comes from a study of shared clonotypes between healthy human individuals. CDR3 length: 16 residues. From germline, CDR1 is SGHRS and CDR2 YFSETQ. V lost 0 bases and J lost 3; bases outside the gene matches: 5. The assay was immunoSEQ multiplex PCR, and TCRdb's table has in-frame clones only and misses some. The sample includes roughly 1.5 million clones, approximately 98% of them seen just once. A word on this clone: Its antigen is currently unknown. Other DNA sequences from this sample encode an identical CDR3 as well.

Investigators divided CD4+ cells into CD45RA+ naive and CD45RA-negative memory subsets. Study-level findings and limits: Naive CD4 clonotypes overlapped across a few donors at roughly 4.5%.

This TCR was sampled from a man aged 25 to 45 in good health. Material for sequencing was naive CD4+ T cells sorted from blood. Noted subset: CD45RA+ positively selected. The chain recombines TRBV5-1 with TRBJ2-2; 7 bases match TRBD2. The CDR3 nucleotides read TGCGCCAGCAGCTTGGAGGCTAGCGGATACACCGGGGAGCTGTTTTTT. Translated: CASSLEASGYTGELFF. Supplemented by reference TRBV5-1 and TRBJ2-2, the full variable domain reads KAGVTQTPRYLIKTRGQQVTLSCSPISGHRSVSWYQQTPGQGLQFLFEYFSETQRNKGNFPGRFSGRQFSNSRSEMNVSTLELGDSALYLCASSLEASGYTGELFFGEGSRLTVL.